Below are 11 T cell receptor beta chains sequenced from a single sample in a study of shared clonotypes between healthy human individuals. Measured with immunoSEQ multiplex PCR; TCRdb has only the in-frame clones, and not every one. The data contain around 700,000 clones, 55% to 85% of them singletons. The sequenced sample consisted of memory CD4+ T cells sorted from blood. As to subset: CD45RA-negative fraction. The source is a woman aged 25 to 39 in good health.

The V gene is TRBV4-1, the J gene TRBJ1-5, with no clear D. V was clipped by 0 bases and J by 7 bases, with 19 bases between them. Germline V gives CDR1 MGHRA, CDR2 YSYEKL. The CDR3 runs to 17 residues. The CDR3 protein is CASSQDLGVEGGQPQHF. CDR3 coding DNA: TGCGCCAGCAGCCAAGATTTGGGTGTGGAGGGCGGCCAGCCCCAGCATTTT.

Points on this clone: The junction and the germline gene differ at one end; a read error may be behind it. CDR3 protein: CASSELTSGRGNF. In DNA form, the CDR3 reads TGTGCCAGCAGTGAACTAACTAGCGGGAGAGGCAATTTT. The chain couples TRBV6-1 to TRBJ2-3; 11 nucleotides align to TRBD2. The CDR3 runs to 13 residues. Germline CDR1 and CDR2: MNHNS and SASEGT.

CDR3 loop: CASSSPGTRTLYEQYF. The CDR3 DNA follows: TGTGCCAGCAGCTCCCCCGGGACTAGAACTCTCTACGAGCAGTACTTC. The chain couples TRBV5-4 to TRBJ2-7, with 8 bases identical to TRBD2. Trimming cost V 3 bases and J 3 bases; bases outside gene matches: 11. CDR3 length: 16 residues. Germline values: CDR1 SGHNT, CDR2 YYREEE (reference sequence).

The V call is TRBV11-3, the J call TRBJ2-1, with TRBD1 matching over 9 bases. V was clipped by 2 bases and J by 6 bases; unmatched bases: 5. The CDR3 has 15 residues. The germline V gene encodes CDR1 SGHNT and CDR2 YENEEA. CDR3 loop: CASSLSPTGGNEQFF. The CDR3 DNA is TGTGCCAGCAGCTTATCCCCGACAGGGGGCAATGAGCAGTTCTTC.

Notes on this clone: One junction end disagrees with the germline gene, perhaps due to a read error. The chain combines TRBV5-1 with TRBJ1-1, with unresolved D. This CDR3 spans 11 amino acids. Germline CDR1 and CDR2: SGHRS and YFSETQ. As DNA, the CDR3 is TGCGCCAGCAGCGACCCCGGCCCCGGGGTCTTT. This codes for CASSDPGPGVF.

This clone was counted only a few times. The chain carries TRBV4-1 and TRBJ2-2; D call uncertain. The V end was cut by 1 base, the J end by 5 bases, with 8 bases between. Germline lookup yields CDR1 MGHRA and CDR2 YSYEKL. This CDR3 region has 14 residues. Here the CDR3 reads CASSQGSATGELFF. The CDR3 nucleotides read TGCGCCAGCAGCCAAGGGAGCGCTACCGGGGAGCTGTTTTTT.

This clone has a single count. The V and J genes are TRBV7-6 and TRBJ1-4; D may be TRBD1 (6 bases). Per the germline V gene, CDR1 is SGHVS and CDR2 is FNYEAQ. The CDR3 length is 14 residues. With 5 bases removed from V and 8 bases from J, the gap between germline ends came to 15 bases. The CDR3 DNA follows: TGTGCCAGCAGCCAAAGGACGGGGGCCGAAAAACTGTTTTTT. Protein: CASSQRTGAEKLFF.

This chain connects TRBV28 to TRBJ1-1; possibly TRBD1 for D (5 bases). V was pared by 3 bases and J by 5 bases, with 13 bases between. Germline assignment: CDR1 MDHEN and CDR2 SYDVKM. The CDR3 has 14 residues. DNA for the CDR3: TGTGCCAGCAGTTTTCCCGGGGCGGGGACTGAAGCTTTCTTT. This sequence encodes CASSFPGAGTEAFF.

In its sample, this clone was seen once. The chain employs TRBV25-1 and TRBJ2-3, with TRBD1 matching 8 bases. The CDR3 length is 16 residues. V trimming: 1 base; J trimming: 6 bases; junction bases outside the gene matches: 9. Per germline, CDR1 MGHDK and CDR2 SYGVNS. CDR3 protein: CASSESQSTGADTQYF. The CDR3 DNA sequence: TGTGCCAGCAGTGAATCCCAGTCGACAGGGGCGGATACGCAGTATTTT.

V and J are TRBV28 and TRBJ2-5; D may be TRBD1 (7 bases). The length of the CDR3 is 16 residues. The V and J ends lost 8 bases and 4 bases respectively, with 23 bases between them. The germline V gene encodes CDR1 MDHEN and CDR2 SYDVKM. The CDR3 DNA is TGTGCCAGCGGGGAGATCAGGGGGGATCTTAGAGAGACCCAGTACTTC. It codes for CASGEIRGDLRETQYF.

V gene TRBV11-3 combines with J gene TRBJ1-2; D possibly corresponds to TRBD1 (5 bases). Trimming left V 3 bases short and J 7 bases short, with 18 bases between. This CDR3 has 15 residues. Looked up from germline, CDR1 is SGHNT and CDR2 is YENEEA. The CDR3 loop reads CASSFRGARGGGYTF. The CDR3 DNA sequence: TGTGCCAGCAGCTTTAGGGGTGCCAGAGGAGGTGGCTACACCTTC.